These 20 T cell receptor beta chains came from one sample sequenced in a study of technical replicates of blood from a handful of donors. Generated by immunoSEQ multiplex PCR, the TCRdb table keeps only in-frame clones and is missing some. The table has approximately 13,000 clones, roughly 80% seen once. Sequencing input: PBMCs. These receptors were taken from a human donor in good health.

The chain employs TRBV5-1 and TRBJ2-2; tentative D call: TRBD1 (5 bases). In germline, CDR1 is SGHRS, CDR2 YFSETQ. Deletions cut 4 bases from V and 6 bases from J, with 7 bases between. The CDR3 totals 12 residues. The CDR3 reads CASSQGSGELFF. The CDR3 coding sequence is TGCGCCAGCAGCCAGGGTTCCGGGGAGCTGTTTTTT. The variable domain in full, with the rest retrieved from reference TRBV5-1 and TRBJ2-2, is KAGVTQTPRYLIKTRGQQVTLSCSPISGHRSVSWYQQTPGQGLQFLFEYFSETQRNKGNFPGRFSGRQFSNSRSEMNVSTLELGDSALYLCASSQGSGELFFGEGSRLTVL.

This rearrangement joins TRBV5-6 to TRBJ1-3; 7 bases fit TRBD1. Looked up from germline, CDR1 is SGHDT and CDR2 is YYEEEE. V lost 0 bases to trimming and J lost 2 bases; unmatched junction nucleotides: 5. CDR3 length: 16 amino acids. The CDR3 bases are TGTGCCAGCAGCTTGGGCCCGACAGGGACTGGAAACACCATATATTTT. Protein: CASSLGPTGTGNTIYF.

CDR3 coding DNA: TGTGCCAGCAGCCAGGGACTAGCGGAGGCCTCTGGGGCCAACGTCCTGACTTTC. Amino acid sequence: CASSQGLAEASGANVLTF. The chain carries TRBV7-9 and TRBJ2-6, with 11 bases that match TRBD2. The CDR3 contains 18 residues. J gave up 0 bases and V 5 bases, and 6 bases lay outside the gene matches. Germline loops: CDR1 SEHNR, CDR2 FQNEAQ (reference sequence). The entire variable domain, with the rest obtained from reference TRBV7-9 and TRBJ2-6, is as follows: DTGVSQNPRHKITKRGQNVTFRCDPISEHNRLYWYRQTLGQGPEFLTYFQNEAQLEKSRLLSDRFSAERPKGSFSTLEIQRTEQGDSAMYLCASSQGLAEASGANVLTFGAGSRLTVL.

The sample holds one count of this clone. The chain is built from TRBV7-2 and TRBJ2-1; 11 bases line up with TRBD2. CDR1 is SGHTA and CDR2 is FQGNSA in the germline V gene. The CDR3 loop spans 15 amino acids. With 5 bases clipped from V and 9 bases from J, the junction kept 9 bases outside the gene matches. The chain's CDR3 is CASSDDASGRSEQFF. For the CDR3, the DNA is TGTGCCAGCAGCGACGACGCTAGCGGGAGGAGTGAGCAGTTCTTC.

This clone was observed a handful of times. This chain joins TRBV28 and TRBJ1-2; D is possibly TRBD1 (6 bases). V was shortened by 5 bases and J by 7 bases, with 20 bases between the two germline ends. The CDR3 is made up of 15 amino acids. Germline CDR1 reads MDHEN; CDR2 reads SYDVKM. CDR3 region: CASSVSNWGQGGYTF. The CDR3 nucleotides read TGTGCCAGCAGTGTTTCCAATTGGGGGCAGGGTGGCTACACCTTC.

This clone has a single count. The gene calls are TRBV9 and TRBJ2-1; 7 nucleotides line up with TRBD2. The V and J ends lost 0 bases and 9 bases, in that order; junction bases with no gene match: 9. Germline CDR1 SGDLS, CDR2 YYNGEE. This CDR3 is built from 15 residues. CDR3 sequence: CASSVGRGKRGEQFF. In DNA form, the CDR3 reads TGTGCCAGCAGCGTAGGGCGGGGGAAACGGGGTGAGCAGTTCTTC.

This rearrangement joins TRBV10-3 to TRBJ1-3, with 8 bases identical to TRBD1. The CDR3 has 14 residues. CDR1 ENHRY and CDR2 SYGVKD come from the germline V gene. V lost 5 bases and J lost 3; bases outside the gene matches: 3. The DNA of the CDR3 is TGTGCCATCAGTCAGGGGGCAGTTGGAAACACCATATATTTT. Protein product: CAISQGAVGNTIYF.

V gene TRBV5-8 combines with J gene TRBJ2-7; TRBD2 might be the D (6 bases). Germline CDR1 reads SGHTS; CDR2 reads YDEGEE. This CDR3 comprises 14 residues. Trimming shortened V by 2 bases and J by 2 bases, and 11 bases separated the two germline ends. Written as DNA, the CDR3 is TGTGCCAGCAGCTTCGGGGGAACCGCCTACGAGCAGTACTTC. This sequence encodes CASSFGGTAYEQYF.

The V gene is TRBV5-1, the J gene TRBJ2-7, with 7 bases identical to TRBD2. Germline values: CDR1 SGHRS, CDR2 YFSETQ. Unmatched junction bases numbered 7, after V lost 1 base and J lost 3 bases. This CDR3 contains 15 residues. DNA of the CDR3: TGCGCCAGCAGCTTGTGGAGCGGGATAGGCTACGAGCAGTACTTC. Protein: CASSLWSGIGYEQYF.

The chain carries TRBV7-8 and TRBJ2-3; 10 bases agree with TRBD2. V was clipped by 1 base and J by 3 bases; unmatched bases: 10. The germline V gene has CDR1 SGHVS and CDR2 FQNEAQ. CDR3 length: 18 residues. The CDR3 protein is CASSLGLAGDLTTDTQYF. The CDR3, as DNA: TGTGCCAGCAGCTTAGGTCTAGCGGGAGACCTGACAACAGATACGCAGTATTTT.

In this sample, this clone turned up once. The J gene is TRBJ2-7, the V gene TRBV27, with D unclear. CDR3 length equals 14 residues. Germline loops: CDR1 MNHEY, CDR2 SMNVEV (reference sequence). Between the trimmed V and J ends, which lost 6 bases and 2 bases, there was a span of 14 bases. The CDR3 DNA reads TGTGCCAGCAGCAGGTCGACCGCAACCTACGAGCAGTACTTC. Protein: CASSRSTATYEQYF.

This chain joins TRBV27 and TRBJ2-7; 15 bases agree with TRBD2. The junction had 7 bases not matched to a gene; V was cut back by 6 bases and J by 4 bases. The CDR3 extends over 16 amino acids. Germline V lookup: CDR1 MNHEY, CDR2 SMNVEV (reference sequence). CDR3 bases: TGTGCCAGCAGCGGACTAGCGGGAGGGTATGGTTACGAGCAGTACTTC. Protein product: CASSGLAGGYGYEQYF.

This clone was detected only once. This chain connects TRBV11-2 to TRBJ2-1; possibly TRBD2 for D (6 bases). This CDR3 comprises 14 residues. Germline assignment: CDR1 SGHAT and CDR2 FQNNGV. Between the trimmed V and J ends, which lost 0 bases and 9 bases, there was a span of 12 bases. This chain's CDR3 is CASSLDHGGAEQFF. DNA of the CDR3: TGTGCCAGCAGCTTAGATCATGGCGGGGCTGAGCAGTTCTTC.

This clone showed up just a few times. This rearrangement joins TRBV9 to TRBJ1-4; 10 bases are shared with TRBD1. V lost 2 bases and J lost 4; bases outside the gene matches: 5. CDR1 and CDR2 from the germline V gene are SGDLS and YYNGEE. This CDR3 region has 16 residues. The CDR3 DNA sequence: TGTGCCAGCAGCGTCTCGACAGGGGGCAATAATGAAAAACTGTTTTTT. It encodes CASSVSTGGNNEKLFF. The complete variable domain, with remaining parts taken from reference TRBV9 and TRBJ1-4, reads DSGVTQTPKHLITATGQRVTLRCSPRSGDLSVYWYQQSLDQGLQFLIQYYNGEERAKGNILERFSAQQFPDLHSELNLSSLELGDSALYFCASSVSTGGNNEKLFFGSGTQLSVL.

The CDR3 reads CASSLPGSGETQYF. In DNA, the CDR3 is TGTGCCAGCAGCTTACCGGGATCGGGTGAGACCCAGTACTTC. The rearrangement links TRBV7-9 to TRBJ2-5; D might be TRBD2 (5 bases). Germline lookup yields CDR1 SEHNR and CDR2 FQNEAQ (reference sequence). CDR3 length: 14 residues. V was pared by 2 bases and J by 5 bases, with 12 bases between.

This clone showed up just a few times. The chain recombines TRBV2 with TRBJ1-5; D is ambiguous. CDR1 and CDR2 (germline): SNHLY, FYNNEI. Trimming took off 2 bases at V and 5 bases at J, with 7 bases between the two ends. The CDR3 is 13 residues long. The CDR3 sequence: CASSESLDQPQHF. The CDR3 DNA follows: TGTGCCAGCAGTGAAAGTTTAGATCAGCCCCAGCATTTT.

V and J are TRBV5-1 and TRBJ2-1; 9 bases line up with TRBD1. J lost 7 bases, V lost 4 bases, and 9 bases had no gene match. The germline V gene encodes CDR1 SGHRS and CDR2 YFSETQ. The CDR3 covers 15 residues. The CDR3 DNA follows: TGCGCCAGCAGCGCACAGGGGGCGCGACGAAATGAGCAGTTCTTC. Translation: CASSAQGARRNEQFF.

The rearrangement uses TRBV7-9 and TRBJ1-1; weak D call: TRBD1 (5 bases). Trimming took 5 bases from V and 7 from J, leaving 20 bases between them. Germline CDR1 is SEHNR and CDR2 is FQNEAQ (reference sequence). The CDR3 contains 15 residues. The CDR3 protein is CASSLQQGLSDEAFF. The CDR3 nucleotides read TGTGCCAGCAGCCTACAGCAGGGACTGTCCGATGAAGCTTTCTTT.

This chain connects TRBV2 to TRBJ1-1, with 7 bases aligning to TRBD1. The trim removed 5 bases at V and 3 bases at J, leaving 3 bases unmatched. This CDR3 is 13 amino acids long. CDR1 and CDR2 from the germline V gene are SNHLY and FYNNEI. This chain's CDR3 is CASSSQGYTEAFF. In nucleotides, the CDR3 is TGTGCCAGCAGTTCACAGGGGTACACTGAAGCTTTCTTT.

The chain combines TRBV11-2 with TRBJ1-1; 9 bases are a match to TRBD1. The V gene end was trimmed by 4 bases and the J gene end by 0 bases; junction bases not matched to a gene: 6. The CDR3 runs 16 residues. CDR1 and CDR2 from the germline V gene are SGHAT and FQNNGV. The CDR3 nucleotides are TGTGCCAGCAGCTCTCCCCGGACAGGGGTGAACACTGAAGCTTTCTTT. As protein: CASSSPRTGVNTEAFF.